The T cell receptor (beta chain) under discussion was sequenced for a study of blood T cell repertoires in COVID-19. Overall study: COVID-19 samples, acute and convalescent, were from the United States, Italy and Spain. PBMCs, B-cell-depleted T cells, or T cells provided the cDNA or gDNA that made up the material.

Original processing notes: Amplification of reference gene primers provided the estimated nucleated cell counts. The protocol was immunoSEQ multiplex PCR, while the TCRdb copy is restricted to in-frame clones and leaves out a portion. V, J and clone size derive from that table, while D and trimming were established from the DNA sequence. Of about 150,000 clones listed, approximately 87% are singletons. The TCR sequence derives from a human donor in a cohort sampled during active COVID-19. Sample: peripheral blood.

The CDR3 DNA is TGTGCCAGTAGTATAGAGGACAGGGCGAACACTGAAGCTTTCTTT. Translated: CASSIEDRANTEAFF. The rearrangement joins TRBV19 to TRBJ1-1; 8 bases are shared with TRBD1. The junction had 1 base not matched to a gene; V was cut back by 0 bases and J by 1 base. Germline V gene data show CDR1 as LNHDA and CDR2 as SQIVND (reference sequence). The CDR3 length is 15 residues.